This record covers a single T cell receptor beta chain. Its antigen is not identified. Donors underwent one heparinised blood draw, around 120 mL on average. What was sequenced were expressed TCRB transcripts, since all of the isolated RNA had been reverse transcribed. TCRdb keeps only in-frame clones here, not all; method: immunoSEQ multiplex PCR. In the table there are more than 350,000 clones, about an eighth of which are singletons. This CDR3 is built from 15 residues. V dropped 0 bases and J dropped 4 bases, with 10 bases sitting between them. The germline gives CDR1 SGHNT, CDR2 YYREEE (reference sequence). The data stem from a study of beta chain features in type 1 diabetes. Study results and caveats: High-TCR-expressing cells could be over-represented by cDNA sequencing. Moderate yet significant TCRB CDR3 shortening was seen in Type 1 diabetes patients in all four CD4+ subsets.

The chain couples TRBV5-4 to TRBJ2-2; D is perhaps TRBD1 or TRBD2 (5 bases each). The sample taken for sequencing was naive CD4+ T cells from blood. This TCR was recovered from a woman between 18 and 29 years old in good health. The CDR3 spells CASSLGAGSTGELFF. CDR3 coding DNA: TGTGCCAGCAGCTTGGGGGCAGGGAGCACCGGGGAGCTGTTTTTT.